The TCR beta chain under discussion was sequenced for a study of T-cell reconstitution after alpha-beta-depleted transplantation in children. The CDR3 length is 15 residues. V was clipped by 6 bases and J by 1 base, with 15 bases between them. There are a few counts of this clonotype. Researchers prepared the TCRbeta library using unique molecular identifiers, the study reports. TCRdb passed the PCR reads through MiXCR, listing each CDR3 protein once. The sample has over 200,000 distinct CDR3 sequences, roughly 9% seen once. This chain links TRBV12-3 or TRBV12-4 with TRBJ1-1; D may be TRBD1 (6 bases). This clonotype was obtained from a human donor who donated a stem cell graft to a child with acute lymphoblastic leukemia. The sequences come from PBMCs from the stem cell graft donor, collected from the stem cell graft. The CDR3: CASRKPGAENTEAFF. The CDR3 DNA reads as TGTGCCAGCAGAAAGCCGGGGGCGGAGAACACTGAAGCTTTCTTT.